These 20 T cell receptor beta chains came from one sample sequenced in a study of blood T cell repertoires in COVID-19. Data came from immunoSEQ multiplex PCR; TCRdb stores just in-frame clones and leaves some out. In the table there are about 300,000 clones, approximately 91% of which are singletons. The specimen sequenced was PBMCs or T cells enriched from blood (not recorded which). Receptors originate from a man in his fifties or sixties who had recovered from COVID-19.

Here the CDR3 DNA reads TGTGCCAGCAGCTGGACTAGGTACAATGAGCAGTTCTTC. Translated, it gives CASSWTRYNEQFF. V is TRBV5-8 and J is TRBJ2-1, with TRBD2 identical over 7 bases. CDR1 is SGHTS and CDR2 is YDEGEE in the germline V gene. This CDR3 spans 13 amino acids. With V trimmed by 3 bases and J by 4 bases, 1 base remained unmatched.

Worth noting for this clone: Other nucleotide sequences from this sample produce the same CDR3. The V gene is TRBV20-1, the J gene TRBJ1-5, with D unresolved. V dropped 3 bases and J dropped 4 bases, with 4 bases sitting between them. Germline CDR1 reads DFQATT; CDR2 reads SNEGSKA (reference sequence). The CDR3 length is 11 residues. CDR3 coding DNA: TGCAGTGCTAGCTTAAATCAGCCCCAGCATTTT. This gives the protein CSASLNQPQHF.

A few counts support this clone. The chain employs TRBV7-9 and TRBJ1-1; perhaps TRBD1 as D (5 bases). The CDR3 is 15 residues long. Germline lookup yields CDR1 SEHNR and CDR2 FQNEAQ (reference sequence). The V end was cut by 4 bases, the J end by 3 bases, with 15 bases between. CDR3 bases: TGTGCCAGCAGCTCCCCCAGGGAAGGGGACACTGAAGCTTTCTTT. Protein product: CASSSPREGDTEAFF.

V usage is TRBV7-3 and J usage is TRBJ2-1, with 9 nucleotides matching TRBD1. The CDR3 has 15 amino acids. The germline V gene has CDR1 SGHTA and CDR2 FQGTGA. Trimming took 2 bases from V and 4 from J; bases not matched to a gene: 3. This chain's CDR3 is CASSLEGTGYNEQFF. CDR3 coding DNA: TGTGCCAGCAGCTTAGAAGGGACAGGGTACAATGAGCAGTTCTTC.

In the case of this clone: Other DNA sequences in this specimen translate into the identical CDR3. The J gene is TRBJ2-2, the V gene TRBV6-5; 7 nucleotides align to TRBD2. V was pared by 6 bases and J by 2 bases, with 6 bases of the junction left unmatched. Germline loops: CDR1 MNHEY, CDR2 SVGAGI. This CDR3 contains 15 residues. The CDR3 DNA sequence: TGTGCCAGCAGCTATCTAGCGGAAAACACCGGGGAGCTGTTTTTT. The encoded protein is CASSYLAENTGELFF.

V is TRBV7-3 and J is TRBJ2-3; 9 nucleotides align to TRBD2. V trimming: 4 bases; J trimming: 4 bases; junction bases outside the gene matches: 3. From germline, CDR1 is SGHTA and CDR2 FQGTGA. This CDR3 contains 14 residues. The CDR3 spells CASSSGLASDTQYF. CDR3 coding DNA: TGTGCCAGCAGCTCCGGACTAGCGTCAGATACGCAGTATTTT.

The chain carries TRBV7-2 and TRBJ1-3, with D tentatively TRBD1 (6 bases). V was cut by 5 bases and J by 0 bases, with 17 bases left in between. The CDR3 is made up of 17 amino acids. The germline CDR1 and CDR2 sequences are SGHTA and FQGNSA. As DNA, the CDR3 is TGTGCCAGCAGCGCAAGAGGACAGTCTCTCTCTGGAAACACCATATATTTT. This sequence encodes CASSARGQSLSGNTIYF.

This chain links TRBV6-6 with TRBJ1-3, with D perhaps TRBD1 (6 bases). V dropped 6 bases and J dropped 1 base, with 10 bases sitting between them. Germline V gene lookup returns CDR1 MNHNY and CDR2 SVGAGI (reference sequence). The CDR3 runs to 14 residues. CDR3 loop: CASRGGASGNTIYF. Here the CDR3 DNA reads TGTGCCAGCAGGGGGGGGGCTTCTGGAAACACCATATATTTT.

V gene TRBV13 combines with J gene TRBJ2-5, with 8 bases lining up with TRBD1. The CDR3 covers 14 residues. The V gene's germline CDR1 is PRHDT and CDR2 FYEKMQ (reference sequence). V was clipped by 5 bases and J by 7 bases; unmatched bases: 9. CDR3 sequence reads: CASSLRTGSGTQYF. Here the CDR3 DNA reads TGTGCCAGCAGCCTCCGGACAGGGTCAGGGACCCAGTACTTC.

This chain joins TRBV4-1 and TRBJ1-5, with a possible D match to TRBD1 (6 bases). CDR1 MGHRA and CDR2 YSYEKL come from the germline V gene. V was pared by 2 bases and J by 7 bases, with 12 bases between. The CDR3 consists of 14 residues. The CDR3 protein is CASSQLGGDQPQHF. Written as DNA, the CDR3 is TGCGCCAGCAGCCAACTAGGGGGGGACCAGCCCCAGCATTTT.

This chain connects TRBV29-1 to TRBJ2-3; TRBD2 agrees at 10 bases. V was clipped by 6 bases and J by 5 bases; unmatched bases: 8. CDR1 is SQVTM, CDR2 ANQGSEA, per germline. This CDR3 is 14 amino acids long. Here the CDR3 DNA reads TGCAGCGTCGAACGACTAGCGGGTGTAGATACGCAGTATTTT. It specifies CSVERLAGVDTQYF.

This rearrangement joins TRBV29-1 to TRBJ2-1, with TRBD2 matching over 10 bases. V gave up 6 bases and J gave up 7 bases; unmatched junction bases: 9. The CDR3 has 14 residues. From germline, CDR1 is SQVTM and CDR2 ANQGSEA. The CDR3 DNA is TGCAGCGTGATTAGCGGGAGGCCGAGGAATGAGCAGTTCTTC. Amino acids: CSVISGRPRNEQFF.

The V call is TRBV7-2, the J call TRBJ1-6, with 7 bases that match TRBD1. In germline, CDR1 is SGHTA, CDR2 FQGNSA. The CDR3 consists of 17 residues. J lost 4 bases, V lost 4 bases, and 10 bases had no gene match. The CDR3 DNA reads TGTGCCAGCAGCTATCGGGACAGCAAGATTTATAATTCACCCCTCCACTTT. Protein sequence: CASSYRDSKIYNSPLHF.

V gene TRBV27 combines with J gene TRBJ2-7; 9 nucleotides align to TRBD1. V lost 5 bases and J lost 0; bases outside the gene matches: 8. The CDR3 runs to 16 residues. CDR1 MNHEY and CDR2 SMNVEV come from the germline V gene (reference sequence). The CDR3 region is CASSRKPGQGSYEQYF. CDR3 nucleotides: TGTGCCAGCAGTCGGAAACCGGGACAGGGCTCCTACGAGCAGTACTTC.

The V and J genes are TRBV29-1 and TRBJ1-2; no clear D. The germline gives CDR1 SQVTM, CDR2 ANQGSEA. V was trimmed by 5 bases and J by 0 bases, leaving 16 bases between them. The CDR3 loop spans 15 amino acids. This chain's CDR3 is CSVPPAGGANYGYTF. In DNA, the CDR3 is TGCAGCGTTCCTCCCGCTGGCGGAGCTAACTATGGCTACACCTTC.

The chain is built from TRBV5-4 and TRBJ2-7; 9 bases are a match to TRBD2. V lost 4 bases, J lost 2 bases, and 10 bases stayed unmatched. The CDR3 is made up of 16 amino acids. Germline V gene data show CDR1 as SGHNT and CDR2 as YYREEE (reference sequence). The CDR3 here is CASSGGLAGITYEQYF. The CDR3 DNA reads TGTGCCAGCAGCGGAGGCCTAGCGGGGATCACCTACGAGCAGTACTTC. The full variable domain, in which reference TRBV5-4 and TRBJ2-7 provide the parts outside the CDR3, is ETGVTQSPTHLIKTRGQQVTLRCSSQSGHNTVSWYQQALGQGPQFIFQYYREEENGRGNFPPRFSGLQFPNYSSELNVNALELDDSALYLCASSGGLAGITYEQYFGPGTRLTVT.

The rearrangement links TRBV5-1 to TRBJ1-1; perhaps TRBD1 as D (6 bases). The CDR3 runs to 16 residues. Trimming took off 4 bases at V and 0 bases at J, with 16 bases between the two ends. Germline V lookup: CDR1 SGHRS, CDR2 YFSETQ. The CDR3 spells CASSRLGQPVNTEAFF. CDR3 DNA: TGCGCCAGCAGCCGACTCGGACAGCCGGTGAACACTGAAGCTTTCTTT.

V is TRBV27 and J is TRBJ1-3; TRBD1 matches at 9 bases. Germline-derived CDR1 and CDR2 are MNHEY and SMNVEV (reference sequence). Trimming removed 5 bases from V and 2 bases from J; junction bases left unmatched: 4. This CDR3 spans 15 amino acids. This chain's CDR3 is CASSIQGATGNTIYF. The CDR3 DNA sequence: TGTGCCAGCAGTATACAGGGGGCCACTGGAAACACCATATATTTT.

Here the CDR3 reads CASRQTGSYNEQFF. CDR3 bases: TGTGCCAGCAGACAGACAGGTTCGTACAATGAGCAGTTCTTC. The V and J genes are TRBV2 and TRBJ2-1; possible D gene TRBD1, 6 bases. Per the germline V gene, CDR1 is SNHLY and CDR2 is FYNNEI. The CDR3 is made up of 14 amino acids. V gave up 6 bases and J gave up 4 bases, with 13 bases separating them.

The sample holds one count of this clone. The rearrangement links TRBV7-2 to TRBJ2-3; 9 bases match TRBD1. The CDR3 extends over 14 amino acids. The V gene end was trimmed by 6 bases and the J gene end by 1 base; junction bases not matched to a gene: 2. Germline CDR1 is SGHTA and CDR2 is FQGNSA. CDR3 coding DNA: TGTGCCAGCAGGGACAGGGGACGCACAGATACGCAGTATTTT. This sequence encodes CASRDRGRTDTQYF.